This is a list of T cell receptor beta chains from one sample in a study of spatial heterogeneity in lung cancer. TCRdb fed the 5' RACE reads into MiXCR, producing one record per CDR3 protein. The sample yields roughly 50,000 distinct CDR3 sequences, approximately 7.6% seen once. Source: PBMCs, taken at surgery. Receptor source: a female donor with early-stage non-small cell lung cancer. Each CDR3 is given with its conserved first and last residue. Each record gives: V gene, D gene, J gene, clone size, CDR3 protein, CDR3 DNA. D genes are given only for firm matches. Rows give clone size only sometimes, using once, few, many, or a class for an expanded clone.

TRBV28,NA,TRBJ1-1,many,CASSFPGRQNTEAFF,TGTGCCAGCAGTTTCCCGGGACGGCAGAACACTGAAGCTTTCTTT
TRBV10-3,NA,TRBJ1-1,many,CAITRDSNTEAFF,TGTGCCATCACCCGGGATTCCAACACTGAAGCTTTCTTT
TRBV6-2/TRBV6-3,NA,TRBJ2-2,many,CASSLVAGGELFF,TGTGCCAGCTCCTTGGTCGCGGGCGGGGAGCTGTTTTTT
TRBV4-1,TRBD1,TRBJ2-7,many,CASSQGPRGLGEQYF,TGCGCCAGCAGCCAAGGGCCCAGGGGGCTCGGTGAGCAGTACTTC
TRBV27,TRBD1,TRBJ2-7,NA,CASSPDRRTYEQYF,TGTGCCAGCAGCCCGGACAGGCGAACCTACGAGCAGTACTTC
TRBV6-2/TRBV6-3,TRBD1,TRBJ1-5,many,CASSFWDSSNQPQHF,TGTGCCAGCAGTTTCTGGGACAGCAGCAATCAGCCCCAGCATTTT
TRBV19,NA,TRBJ1-1,few,CASMRDGRGTEAFF,TGTGCCAGTATGAGGGACGGGCGGGGCACTGAAGCTTTCTTT
TRBV19,NA,TRBJ2-7,many,CASSIAHRISYEQYF,TGTGCCAGTAGTATAGCCCACAGGATATCCTACGAGCAGTACTTC
TRBV2,NA,TRBJ2-5,NA,CASSTGGRGETQYF,TGTGCCAGCAGTACCGGGGGGCGTGGAGAGACCCAGTACTTC
TRBV6-5,TRBD2,TRBJ2-7,few,CASSYSRLAGGSYEQYF,TGTGCCAGCAGTTACTCGAGACTAGCGGGGGGCTCCTACGAGCAGTACTTC
TRBV5-1,NA,TRBJ2-5,NA,CASSFGSLETQYF,TGCGCCAGCAGCTTCGGTTCTTTAGAGACCCAGTACTTC
TRBV20-1,TRBD1,TRBJ1-1,many,CSAPTGGNTEAFF,TGCAGTGCTCCCACAGGGGGGAACACTGAAGCTTTCTTT
TRBV7-2,NA,TRBJ2-2,many,CASSLLGGDTGELFF,TGTGCCAGCAGCTTATTGGGGGGCGACACCGGGGAGCTGTTTTTT
TRBV7-9,TRBD1,TRBJ1-6,few,CASSPTGQVFSPLHF,TGTGCCAGCAGCCCTACGGGACAGGTGTTTTCACCCCTCCACTTT
TRBV12-3/TRBV12-4,NA,TRBJ2-1,many,CASSPRSEQFF,TGTGCCAGCAGTCCCCGAAGTGAGCAGTTCTTC
TRBV5-1,NA,TRBJ1-1,few,CASSPDTSKAFF,TGCGCCAGCAGCCCTGATACTTCCAAAGCTTTCTTT
TRBV6-2/TRBV6-3,TRBD2,TRBJ2-3,NA,CASSLAGAPSSQYF,TGTGCCAGCAGTTTAGCGGGGGCCCCCTCTAGCCAGTATTTT
TRBV4-3,NA,TRBJ2-7,many,CASSQDLGTITYEQYF,TGCGCCAGCAGCCAAGATTTGGGCACGATCACCTACGAGCAGTACTTC
TRBV20-1,TRBD1,TRBJ1-1,NA,CSAKPPQGGNTEAFF,TGCAGTGCCAAGCCGCCCCAGGGGGGGAACACTGAAGCTTTCTTT
TRBV3-1,NA,TRBJ2-2,NA,CASSNGFSKGTGELFF,TGTGCCAGCAGCAATGGGTTTAGCAAGGGCACCGGGGAGCTGTTTTTT
TRBV6-6,TRBD2,TRBJ2-3,few,CASSYSLTGGYTDTQYF,TGTGCCAGCAGTTACTCGCTAACGGGGGGATACACAGATACGCAGTATTTT
TRBV28,TRBD1,TRBJ1-1,few,CASSWDRGPLEAFF,TGTGCCAGCAGTTGGGACAGGGGCCCCCTCGAAGCTTTCTTT
TRBV5-4,TRBD1,TRBJ1-1,NA,CASGGSWDSRAFF,TGTGCCAGTGGGGGCTCGTGGGACAGCCGAGCTTTCTTT
TRBV11-1,NA,TRBJ2-7,NA,CASRLTADLSDEQYF,TGTGCCAGCAGGCTTACGGCAGATCTCTCCGACGAGCAGTACTTC
TRBV7-9,NA,TRBJ2-5,few,CASIRPGYQETQYF,TGTGCCAGCATACGTCCCGGGTACCAAGAGACCCAGTACTTC
TRBV20-1,NA,TRBJ2-7,few,CSARDSREQYF,TGCAGTGCTAGAGATTCGAGGGAGCAGTACTTC
TRBV29-1,TRBD1,TRBJ1-5,NA,CSGVTGQGGPQHF,TGCAGCGGTGTAACGGGCCAGGGGGGGCCCCAGCATTTT
TRBV5-1,TRBD1,TRBJ1-1,NA,CASSFQGVNTEAFF,TGCGCCAGCAGCTTTCAGGGGGTGAACACTGAAGCTTTCTTT
TRBV28,TRBD2,TRBJ2-3,many,CASSGAPSGLDTQYF,TGTGCCAGCAGTGGCGCTCCTAGCGGATTGGATACGCAGTATTTT
TRBV5-1,NA,TRBJ2-5,NA,CASSLVPETQYF,TGCGCCAGCAGCTTGGTTCCGGAGACCCAGTACTTC
TRBV20-1,NA,TRBJ2-3,few,CSGVRSGPWDTQYF,TGCAGTGGTGTAAGATCGGGCCCTTGGGATACGCAGTATTTT
TRBV2,TRBD1,TRBJ2-6,NA,CASRRDRAGVNVLTF,TGTGCCAGCAGGAGGGACAGGGCTGGGGTCAACGTCCTGACTTTC
TRBV7-2,TRBD1,TRBJ2-5,few,CASSADRGQETQYF,TGTGCCAGCAGCGCGGACAGGGGGCAAGAGACCCAGTACTTC
TRBV11-2,TRBD2,TRBJ2-5,few,CASSLGSAGDKETQYF,TGTGCCAGCAGCTTAGGTTCAGCGGGGGATAAAGAGACCCAGTACTTC
TRBV7-9,NA,TRBJ2-7,many,CASSSLSSGYEQYF,TGTGCCAGCAGCTCTTTATCCTCCGGTTACGAGCAGTACTTC
TRBV12-3/TRBV12-4,NA,TRBJ2-3,many,CASSIGTPSTDTQYF,TGTGCCAGCAGTATAGGGACACCTAGCACAGATACGCAGTATTTT
TRBV5-1,TRBD1,TRBJ2-5,many,CASSLIDRVEETQYF,TGCGCCAGCAGCTTGATAGACAGGGTTGAAGAGACCCAGTACTTC
TRBV6-6,NA,TRBJ2-7,NA,CASSYSRAHHEQYF,TGTGCCAGCAGTTACTCTAGGGCACACCACGAGCAGTACTTC
TRBV3-1,NA,TRBJ2-5,many,CASSQDHLSPQGYQETQYF,TGTGCCAGCAGCCAAGATCATCTCTCCCCGCAGGGGTACCAAGAGACCCAGTACTTC
TRBV7-3,TRBD1,TRBJ2-3,few,CASSSGQGNTDTQYF,TGTGCCAGCAGCTCCGGACAGGGAAACACAGATACGCAGTATTTT
TRBV9,NA,TRBJ2-7,many,CASSVGWMGEQYF,TGTGCCAGCAGCGTAGGTTGGATGGGCGAGCAGTACTTC
TRBV11-2,NA,TRBJ2-7,few,CASSFGTGNYEQYF,TGTGCCAGCAGCTTCGGAACAGGGAACTACGAGCAGTACTTC
TRBV5-1,NA,TRBJ1-5,NA,CASSSGPNQPQHF,TGCGCCAGCAGCTCGGGACCCAATCAGCCCCAGCATTTT
TRBV20-1,TRBD2,TRBJ2-3,few,CSAAPGQLGTSGGTSTDTQYF,TGCAGTGCGGCCCCCGGACAACTGGGGACTAGCGGGGGGACTAGCACAGATACGCAGTATTTT
TRBV5-1,TRBD1,TRBJ1-1,NA,CASRLPGTGNTEAFF,TGCGCCAGCAGATTGCCCGGGACAGGGAACACTGAAGCTTTCTTT
TRBV20-1,NA,TRBJ2-3,many,CSASTWDGDTQYF,TGCAGTGCTAGTACGTGGGACGGAGATACGCAGTATTTT
TRBV7-2,TRBD2,TRBJ2-3,many,CASSFTLAGGNTDTQYF,TGTGCCAGCAGCTTTACTCTAGCGGGGGGGAACACAGATACGCAGTATTTT
TRBV20-1,TRBD1,TRBJ2-2,many,CSASVSRQGLVRTGELFF,TGCAGTGCTAGCGTATCTAGACAGGGTTTAGTTAGAACCGGGGAGCTGTTTTTT
TRBV14,NA,TRBJ2-2,many,CASSQELLSTGELFF,TGTGCCAGCAGCCAAGAACTGCTGAGCACCGGGGAGCTGTTTTTT
TRBV15,NA,TRBJ2-7,many,CATSRDREGLFYF,TGTGCCACCAGCAGAGATCGGGAAGGGTTGTTTTACTTC
TRBV18,TRBD1,TRBJ1-6,few,CASSQAGGAGSPLHF,TGTGCCAGCTCACAAGCAGGGGGCGCCGGTTCACCCCTCCACTTT
TRBV6-1,NA,TRBJ2-2,NA,CASRGSPEAGELFF,TGTGCCAGCAGGGGATCCCCCGAGGCCGGGGAGCTGTTTTTT
TRBV20-1,TRBD1,TRBJ1-2,NA,CSVWTGKYGYTF,TGCAGTGTCTGGACAGGGAAATATGGCTACACCTTC